These 10 T cell receptor beta chains were all obtained from the same sample, sequenced in a study of blood T cell repertoires in COVID-19. Assay: immunoSEQ multiplex PCR; the TCRdb copy retains only in-frame clones and omits some. The profile shows under 300,000 clones, roughly 84% of them singletons. The sequenced sample consisted of peripheral blood. All receptors derive from a woman aged 40-49 years who had recovered from COVID-19.

V is TRBV9 and J is TRBJ2-2; 8 positions agree with TRBD2. The V and J ends lost 0 bases and 1 base, in that order; junction bases with no gene match: 5. CDR1 and CDR2 (germline): SGDLS, YYNGEE. The CDR3 loop spans 17 amino acids. In nucleotides, the CDR3 is TGTGCCAGCAGCGTAGGTAGCGGGGCTCAGAACACCGGGGAGCTGTTTTTT. Translation: CASSVGSGAQNTGELFF.

The chain links TRBV7-2 to TRBJ1-2; 8 nucleotides agree with TRBD1. From germline, CDR1 is SGHTA and CDR2 FQGNSA. The CDR3 is made up of 17 amino acids. Losses at the gene ends were 1 base for V and 7 bases for J; bases not matched to a gene: 14. CDR3 DNA sequence: TGTGCCAGCAGCTTAGATTCGGGTAGACAGGGGAAAAGTGGCTACACCTTC. Encoded protein: CASSLDSGRQGKSGYTF. Drawing the rest from reference TRBV7-2 and TRBJ1-2, the complete variable domain is GAGVSQSPSNKVTEKGKDVELRCDPISGHTALYWYRQSLGQGLEFLIYFQGNSAPDKSGLPSDRFSAERTGGSVSTLTIQRTQQEDSAVYLCASSLDSGRQGKSGYTFGSGTRLTVV.

This sequence joins TRBV5-4 and TRBJ1-2; tentative D call: TRBD1 (6 bases). The length of the CDR3 is 13 residues. Trimming cost V 2 bases and J 9 bases, with 14 bases left between them. Germline CDR1 is SGHNT and CDR2 is YYREEE (reference sequence). The CDR3 loop is CASSLPGRDSYTF. CDR3 coding DNA: TGTGCCAGCAGCTTACCTGGCAGGGACAGCTACACCTTC.

The V gene is TRBV9, the J gene TRBJ2-3, with TRBD1 as a possible D gene (6 bases). CDR1 and CDR2 (germline): SGDLS, YYNGEE. This CDR3 has 16 amino acids. The V end lost 0 bases, the J end lost 6 bases, and 17 bases lay between the germline ends. DNA for the CDR3: TGTGCCAGCAGCGTAGAGGGACAATTTGCGTCGGATACGCAGTATTTT. Translation gives CASSVEGQFASDTQYF.

This chain uses TRBV11-2 with TRBJ1-1; D is perhaps TRBD1 (5 bases). The V gene lost 3 bases and the J gene lost 1 base, with 6 bases spanning the gap. Germline V gene sequence: CDR1 SGHAT, CDR2 FQNNGV. The CDR3 has 13 residues. Here the CDR3 reads CASSFTGNTEAFF. The CDR3, as DNA: TGTGCCAGCAGCTTTACAGGGAACACTGAAGCTTTCTTT.

The chain carries TRBV5-1 and TRBJ2-1; 9 bases align to TRBD2. The length of the CDR3 is 15 residues. The J segment lost 5 bases and the V segment lost 4 bases, leaving 7 bases of the junction unmatched. Germline V gives CDR1 SGHRS, CDR2 YFSETQ. The CDR3 is CASSPGLANHNEQFF. The CDR3 DNA reads TGCGCCAGCAGCCCCGGACTAGCGAACCACAATGAGCAGTTCTTC.

This clone showed up just a few times. The sample has other DNA sequences that encode this CDR3 too. This rearrangement joins TRBV5-1 to TRBJ1-2; D unclear. CDR1 is SGHRS and CDR2 is YFSETQ in the germline V gene. Trimming took off 0 bases at V and 2 bases at J, with 5 bases between the two ends. This CDR3 comprises 13 residues. Here the CDR3 reads CASSLGGNYGYTF. The CDR3 DNA is TGCGCCAGCAGCTTGGGCGGGAACTATGGCTACACCTTC.

The J gene is TRBJ2-2, the V gene TRBV28, with D possibly being TRBD2 (6 bases). The CDR3 runs 16 residues. The V gene's germline CDR1 is MDHEN and CDR2 SYDVKM. V was shortened by 3 bases and J by 0 bases, with 11 bases between the two germline ends. CDR3 amino acids: CASSLAGGSNTGELFF. The CDR3 bases are TGTGCCAGCAGTTTGGCTGGGGGGTCGAACACCGGGGAGCTGTTTTTT. Supplemented by reference TRBV28 and TRBJ2-2, the full variable domain reads DVKVTQSSRYLVKRTGEKVFLECVQDMDHENMFWYRQDPGLGLRLIYFSYDVKMKEKGDIPEGYSVSREKKERFSLILESASTNQTSMYLCASSLAGGSNTGELFFGEGSRLTVL.

The rearrangement joins TRBV5-1 to TRBJ1-6, with D perhaps matching TRBD1 (6 bases). In germline, CDR1 is SGHRS, CDR2 YFSETQ. With 0 bases removed from V and 6 bases from J, the gap between germline ends came to 13 bases. CDR3 length: 16 residues. The CDR3 region is CASSLEGHGSNSPLHF. CDR3 in DNA: TGCGCCAGCAGCTTGGAGGGACATGGTTCTAATTCACCCCTCCACTTT. The full variable domain, rest sourced from reference TRBV5-1 and TRBJ1-6, is KAGVTQTPRYLIKTRGQQVTLSCSPISGHRSVSWYQQTPGQGLQFLFEYFSETQRNKGNFPGRFSGRQFSNSRSEMNVSTLELGDSALYLCASSLEGHGSNSPLHFGNGTRLTVT.

The V call is TRBV5-5, the J call TRBJ1-4; 10 bases line up with TRBD1. The CDR3 loop spans 15 amino acids. The germline CDR1 and CDR2 sequences are SGHKS and YYEKEE (reference sequence). The trim removed 5 bases at V and 7 bases at J, leaving 8 bases unmatched. The CDR3 loop is CASRQSGTGVEKLFF. Here the CDR3 DNA reads TGTGCCAGCAGGCAATCCGGGACAGGGGTTGAAAAACTGTTTTTT.